Sequencing of this T cell receptor (beta chain) was carried out in a study of cytomegalovirus exposure and HLA in healthy donors. Study summary: An earlier analysis found around 120 million unique TCR beta sequences from approximately 190 million T cells.

V was clipped by 2 bases and J by 2 bases, with 12 bases between them. There are 15 residues in the CDR3. Germline-derived CDR1 and CDR2 are SEHNR and FQNEAQ (reference sequence). Vbeta (60) and Jbeta (13) primers were used in the PCR. How the authors handled the data: In a later analysis, the count reached some 75 million unique TCR beta chains, with about 10 million shared. Data came from immunoSEQ multiplex PCR; TCRdb stores just in-frame clones and leaves some out. That table is the source of V, J and clone size, and D and trimming were worked out from the DNA. This table holds hundreds of thousands of clones, approximately 90% found once. On this clone itself: Its cognate antigen is unknown. Other DNA sequences of this sample code for an identical CDR3.

Study-level points and caveats: Presence/absence analyses treated sequencing depth as roughly uniform across donors.

This rearrangement joins TRBV7-9 to TRBJ2-5; possible D gene TRBD1, 5 bases. The receptor was derived from a woman younger than 35 in good health and CMV-seronegative. Source material: PBMCs. The CDR3 loop reads CASSLKPDRQETQYF. The CDR3 nucleotides are TGTGCCAGCAGCTTAAAACCAGACAGACAAGAGACCCAGTACTTC.